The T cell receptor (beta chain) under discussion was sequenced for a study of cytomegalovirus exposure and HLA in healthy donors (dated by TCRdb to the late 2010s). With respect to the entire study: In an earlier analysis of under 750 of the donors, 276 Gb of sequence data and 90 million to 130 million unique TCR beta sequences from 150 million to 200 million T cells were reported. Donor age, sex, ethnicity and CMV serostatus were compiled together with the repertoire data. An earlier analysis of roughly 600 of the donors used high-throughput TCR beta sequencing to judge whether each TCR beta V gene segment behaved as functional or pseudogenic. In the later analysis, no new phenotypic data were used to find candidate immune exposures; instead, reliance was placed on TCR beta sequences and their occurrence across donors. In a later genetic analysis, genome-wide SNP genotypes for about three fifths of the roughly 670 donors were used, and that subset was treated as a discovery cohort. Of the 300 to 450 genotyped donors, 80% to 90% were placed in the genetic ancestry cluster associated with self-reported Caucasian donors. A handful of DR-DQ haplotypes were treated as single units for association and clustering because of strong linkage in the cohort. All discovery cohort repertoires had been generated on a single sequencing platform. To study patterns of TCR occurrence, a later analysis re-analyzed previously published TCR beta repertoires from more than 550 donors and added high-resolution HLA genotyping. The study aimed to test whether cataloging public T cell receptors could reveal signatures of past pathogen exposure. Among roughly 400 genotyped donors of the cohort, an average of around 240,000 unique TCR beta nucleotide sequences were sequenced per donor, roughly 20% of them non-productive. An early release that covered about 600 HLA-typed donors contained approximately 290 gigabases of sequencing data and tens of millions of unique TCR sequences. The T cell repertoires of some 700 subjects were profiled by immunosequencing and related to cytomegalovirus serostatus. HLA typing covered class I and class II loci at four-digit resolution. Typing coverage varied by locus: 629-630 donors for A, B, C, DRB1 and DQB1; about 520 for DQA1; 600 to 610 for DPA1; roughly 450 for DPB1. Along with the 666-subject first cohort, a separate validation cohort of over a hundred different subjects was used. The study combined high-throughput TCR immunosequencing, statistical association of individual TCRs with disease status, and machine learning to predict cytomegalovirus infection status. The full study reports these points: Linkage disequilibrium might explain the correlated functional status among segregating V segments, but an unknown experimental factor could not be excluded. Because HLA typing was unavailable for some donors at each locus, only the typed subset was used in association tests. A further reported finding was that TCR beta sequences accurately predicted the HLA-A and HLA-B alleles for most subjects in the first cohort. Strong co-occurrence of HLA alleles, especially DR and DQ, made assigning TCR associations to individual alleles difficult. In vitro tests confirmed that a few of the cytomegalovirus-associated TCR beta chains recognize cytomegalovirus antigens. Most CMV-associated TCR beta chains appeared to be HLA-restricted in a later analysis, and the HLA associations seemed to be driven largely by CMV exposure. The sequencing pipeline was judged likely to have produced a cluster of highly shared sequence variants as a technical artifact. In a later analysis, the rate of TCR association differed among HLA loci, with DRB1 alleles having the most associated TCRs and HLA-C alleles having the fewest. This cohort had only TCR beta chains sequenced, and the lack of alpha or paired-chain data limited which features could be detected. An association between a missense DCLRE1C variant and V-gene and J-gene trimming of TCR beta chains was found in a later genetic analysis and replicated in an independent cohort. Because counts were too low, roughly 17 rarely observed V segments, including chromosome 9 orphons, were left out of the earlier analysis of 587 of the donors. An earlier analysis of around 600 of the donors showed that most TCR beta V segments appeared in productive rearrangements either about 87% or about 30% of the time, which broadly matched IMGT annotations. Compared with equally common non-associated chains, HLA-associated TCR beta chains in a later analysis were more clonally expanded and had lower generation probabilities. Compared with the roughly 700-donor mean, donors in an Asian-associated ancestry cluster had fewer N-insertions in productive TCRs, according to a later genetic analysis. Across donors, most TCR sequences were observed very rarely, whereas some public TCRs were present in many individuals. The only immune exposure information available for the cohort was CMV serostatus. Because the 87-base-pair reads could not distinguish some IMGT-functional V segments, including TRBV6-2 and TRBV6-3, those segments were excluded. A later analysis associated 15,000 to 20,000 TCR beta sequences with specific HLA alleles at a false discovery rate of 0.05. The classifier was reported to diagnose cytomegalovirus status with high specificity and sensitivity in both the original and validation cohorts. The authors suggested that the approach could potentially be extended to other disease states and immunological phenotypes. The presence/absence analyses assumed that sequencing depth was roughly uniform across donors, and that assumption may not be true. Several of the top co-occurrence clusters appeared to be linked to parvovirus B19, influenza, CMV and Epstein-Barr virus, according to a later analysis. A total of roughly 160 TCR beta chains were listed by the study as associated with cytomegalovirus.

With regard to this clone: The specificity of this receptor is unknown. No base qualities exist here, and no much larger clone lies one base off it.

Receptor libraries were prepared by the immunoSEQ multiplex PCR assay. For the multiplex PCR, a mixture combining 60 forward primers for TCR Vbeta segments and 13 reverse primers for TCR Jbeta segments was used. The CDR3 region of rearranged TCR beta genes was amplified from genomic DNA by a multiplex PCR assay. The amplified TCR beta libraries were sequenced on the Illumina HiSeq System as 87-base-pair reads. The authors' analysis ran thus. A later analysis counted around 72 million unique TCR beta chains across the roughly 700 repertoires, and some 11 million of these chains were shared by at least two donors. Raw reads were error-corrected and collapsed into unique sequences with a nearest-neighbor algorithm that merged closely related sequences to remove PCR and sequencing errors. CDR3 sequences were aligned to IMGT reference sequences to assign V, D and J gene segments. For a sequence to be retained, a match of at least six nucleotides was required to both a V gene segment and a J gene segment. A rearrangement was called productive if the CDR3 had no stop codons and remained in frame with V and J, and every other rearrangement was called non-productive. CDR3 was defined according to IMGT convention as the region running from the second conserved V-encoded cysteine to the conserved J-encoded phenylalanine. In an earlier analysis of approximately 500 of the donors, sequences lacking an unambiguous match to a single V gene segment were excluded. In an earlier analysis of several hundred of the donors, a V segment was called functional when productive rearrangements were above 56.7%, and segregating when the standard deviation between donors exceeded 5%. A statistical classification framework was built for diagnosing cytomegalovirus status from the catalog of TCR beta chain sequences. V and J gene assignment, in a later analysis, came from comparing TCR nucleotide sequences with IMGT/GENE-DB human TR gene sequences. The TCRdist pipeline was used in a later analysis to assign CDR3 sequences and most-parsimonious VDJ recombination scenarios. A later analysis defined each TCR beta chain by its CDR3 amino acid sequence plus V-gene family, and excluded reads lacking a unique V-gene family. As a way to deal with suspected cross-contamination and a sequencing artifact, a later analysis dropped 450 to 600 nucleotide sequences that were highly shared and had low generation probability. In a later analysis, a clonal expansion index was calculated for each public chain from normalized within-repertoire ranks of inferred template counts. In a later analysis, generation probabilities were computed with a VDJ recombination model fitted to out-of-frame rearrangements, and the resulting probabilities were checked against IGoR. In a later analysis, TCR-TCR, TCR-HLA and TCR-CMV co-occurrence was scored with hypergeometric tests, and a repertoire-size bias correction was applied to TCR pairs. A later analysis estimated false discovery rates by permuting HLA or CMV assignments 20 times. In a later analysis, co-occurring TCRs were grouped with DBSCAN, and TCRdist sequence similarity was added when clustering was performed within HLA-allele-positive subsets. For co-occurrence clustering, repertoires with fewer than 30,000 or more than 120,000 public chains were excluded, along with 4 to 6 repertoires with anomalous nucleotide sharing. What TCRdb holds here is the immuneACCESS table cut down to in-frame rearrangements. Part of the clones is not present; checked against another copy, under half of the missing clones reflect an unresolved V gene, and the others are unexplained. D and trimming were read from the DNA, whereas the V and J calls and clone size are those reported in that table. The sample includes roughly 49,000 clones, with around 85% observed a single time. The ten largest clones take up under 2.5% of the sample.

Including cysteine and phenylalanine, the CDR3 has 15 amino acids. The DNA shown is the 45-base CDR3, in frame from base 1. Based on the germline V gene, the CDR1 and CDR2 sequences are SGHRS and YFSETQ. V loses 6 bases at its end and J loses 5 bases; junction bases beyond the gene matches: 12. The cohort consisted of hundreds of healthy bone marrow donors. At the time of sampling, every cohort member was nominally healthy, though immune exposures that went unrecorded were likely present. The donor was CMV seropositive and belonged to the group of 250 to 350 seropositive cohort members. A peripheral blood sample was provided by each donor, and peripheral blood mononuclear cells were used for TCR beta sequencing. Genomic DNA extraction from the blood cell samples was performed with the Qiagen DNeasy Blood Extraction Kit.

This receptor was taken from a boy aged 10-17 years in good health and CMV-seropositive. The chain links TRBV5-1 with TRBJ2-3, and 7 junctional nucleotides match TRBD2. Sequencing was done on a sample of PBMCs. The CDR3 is CASNNKRGIEDTQYF. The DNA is TGCGCCAGCAACAATAAGCGGGGTATAGAAGATACGCAGTATTTT.